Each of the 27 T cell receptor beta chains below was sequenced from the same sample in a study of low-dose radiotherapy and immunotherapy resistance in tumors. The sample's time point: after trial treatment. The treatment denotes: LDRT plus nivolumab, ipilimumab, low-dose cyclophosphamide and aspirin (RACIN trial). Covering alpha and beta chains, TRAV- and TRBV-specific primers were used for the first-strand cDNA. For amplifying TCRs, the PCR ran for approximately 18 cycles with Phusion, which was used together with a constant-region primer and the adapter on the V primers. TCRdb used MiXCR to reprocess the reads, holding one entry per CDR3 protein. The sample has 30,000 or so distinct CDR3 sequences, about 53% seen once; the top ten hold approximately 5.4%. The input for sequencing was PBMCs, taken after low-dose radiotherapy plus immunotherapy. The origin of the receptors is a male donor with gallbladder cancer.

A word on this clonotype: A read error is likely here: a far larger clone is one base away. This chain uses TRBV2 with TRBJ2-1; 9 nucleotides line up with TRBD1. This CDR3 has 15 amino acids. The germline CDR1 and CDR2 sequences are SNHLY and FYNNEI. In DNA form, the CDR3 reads TGTGTCAGCAGCAAACCCGGGACAGGGCAGGTTGAGCAGTTCTTC. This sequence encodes CVSSKPGTGQVEQFF.

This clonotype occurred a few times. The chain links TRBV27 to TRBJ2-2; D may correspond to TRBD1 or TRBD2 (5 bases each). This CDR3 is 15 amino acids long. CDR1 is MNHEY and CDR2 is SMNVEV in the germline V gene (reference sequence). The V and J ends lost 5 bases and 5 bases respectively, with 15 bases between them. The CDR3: CASSPRGGWTGELFF. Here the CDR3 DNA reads TGTGCCAGCAGTCCTCGTGGGGGATGGACCGGGGAGCTGTTTTTT.

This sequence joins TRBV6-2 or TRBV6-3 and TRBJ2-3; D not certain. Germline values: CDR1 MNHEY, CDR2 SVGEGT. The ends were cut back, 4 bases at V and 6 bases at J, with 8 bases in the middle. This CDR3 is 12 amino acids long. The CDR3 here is CASSSTVDTQYF. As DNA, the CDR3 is TGTGCCAGCAGTTCGACTGTGGATACGCAGTATTTT.

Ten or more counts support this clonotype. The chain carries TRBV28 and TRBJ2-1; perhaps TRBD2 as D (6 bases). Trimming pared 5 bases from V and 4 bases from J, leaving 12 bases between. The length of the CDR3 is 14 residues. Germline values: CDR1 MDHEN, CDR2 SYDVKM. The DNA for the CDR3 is TGTGCCAGCAGTACGGGGGAGGATTACAATGAGCAGTTCTTC. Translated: CASSTGEDYNEQFF.

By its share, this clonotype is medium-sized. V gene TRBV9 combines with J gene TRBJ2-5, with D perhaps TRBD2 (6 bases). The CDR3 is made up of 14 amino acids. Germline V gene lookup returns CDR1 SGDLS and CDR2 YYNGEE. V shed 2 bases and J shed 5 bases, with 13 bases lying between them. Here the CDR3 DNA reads TGTGCCAGCAGCGTTTGGGGCGCGGGGGAGACCCAGTACTTC. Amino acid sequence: CASSVWGAGETQYF.

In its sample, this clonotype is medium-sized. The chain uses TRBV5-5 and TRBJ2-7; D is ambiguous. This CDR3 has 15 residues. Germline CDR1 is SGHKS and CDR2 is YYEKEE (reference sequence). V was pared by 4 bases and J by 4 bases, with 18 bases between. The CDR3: CASSLLPGGVYEQYF. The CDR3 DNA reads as TGTGCCAGCAGCCTCCTTCCGGGTGGCGTTTACGAGCAGTACTTC.

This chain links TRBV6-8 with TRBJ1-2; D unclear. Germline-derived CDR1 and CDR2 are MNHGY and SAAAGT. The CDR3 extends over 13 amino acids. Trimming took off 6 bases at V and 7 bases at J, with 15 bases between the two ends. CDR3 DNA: TGTGCCAGCAGACGGGAAACCTGGGGTGGCTACACCTTC. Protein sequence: CASRRETWGGYTF.

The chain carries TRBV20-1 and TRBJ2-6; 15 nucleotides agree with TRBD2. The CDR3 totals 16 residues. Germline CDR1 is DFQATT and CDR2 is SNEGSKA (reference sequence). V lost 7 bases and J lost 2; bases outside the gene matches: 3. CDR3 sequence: CSGTSGGAAGANVLTF. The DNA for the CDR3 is TGCAGTGGGACTAGCGGGGGGGCCGCTGGGGCCAACGTCCTGACTTTC.

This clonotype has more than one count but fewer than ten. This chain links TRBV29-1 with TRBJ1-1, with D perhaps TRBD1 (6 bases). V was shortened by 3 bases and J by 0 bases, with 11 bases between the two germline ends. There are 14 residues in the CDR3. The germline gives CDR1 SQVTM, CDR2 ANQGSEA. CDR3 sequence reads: CSVDPTGLNTEAFF. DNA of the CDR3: TGCAGCGTTGACCCGACAGGTTTGAACACTGAAGCTTTCTTT. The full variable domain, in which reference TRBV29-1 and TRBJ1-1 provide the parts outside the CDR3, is SAVISQKPSRDICQRGTSLTIQCQVDSQVTMMFWYRQQPGQSLTLIATANQGSEATYESGFVIDKFPISRPNLTFSTLTVSNMSPEDSSIYLCSVDPTGLNTEAFFGQGTRLTVV.

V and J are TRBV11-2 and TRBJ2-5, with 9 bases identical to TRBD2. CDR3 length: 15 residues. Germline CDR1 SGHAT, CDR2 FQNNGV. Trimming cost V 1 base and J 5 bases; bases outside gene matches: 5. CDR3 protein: CASSLGLAGSETQYF. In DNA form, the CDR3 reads TGTGCCAGCAGCTTAGGCCTAGCGGGAAGCGAGACCCAGTACTTC.

CDR3 sequence (DNA): TGTGCCAGCAGCCAAGAGACAACTGGATTTTCGGACTATGGCTACACCTTC. Amino acid sequence: CASSQETTGFSDYGYTF. The chain employs TRBV14 and TRBJ1-2; D unresolved. There are 17 residues in the CDR3. The germline CDR1 and CDR2 sequences are SGHDN and FVKESK. V was pared by 0 bases and J by 3 bases, with 17 bases between.

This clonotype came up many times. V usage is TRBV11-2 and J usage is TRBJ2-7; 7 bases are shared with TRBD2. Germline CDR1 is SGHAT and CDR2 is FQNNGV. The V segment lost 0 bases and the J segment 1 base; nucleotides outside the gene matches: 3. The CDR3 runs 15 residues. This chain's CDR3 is CASSLDGEGSYEQYF. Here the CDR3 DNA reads TGTGCCAGCAGCTTAGACGGGGAGGGGTCCTACGAGCAGTACTTC.

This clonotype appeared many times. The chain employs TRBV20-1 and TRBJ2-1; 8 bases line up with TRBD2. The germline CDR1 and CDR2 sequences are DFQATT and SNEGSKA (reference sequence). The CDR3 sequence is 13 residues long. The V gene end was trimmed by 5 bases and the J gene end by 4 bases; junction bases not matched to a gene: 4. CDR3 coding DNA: TGCAGTGCTGAGCGGGGGAGATACAATGAGCAGTTCTTC. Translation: CSAERGRYNEQFF.

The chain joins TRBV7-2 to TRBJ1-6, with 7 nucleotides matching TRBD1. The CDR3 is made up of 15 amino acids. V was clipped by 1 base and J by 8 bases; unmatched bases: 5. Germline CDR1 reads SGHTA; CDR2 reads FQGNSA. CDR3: CASSLVQGIDSPLHF. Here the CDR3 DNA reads TGTGCCAGCAGCTTAGTACAGGGGATTGATTCACCCCTCCACTTT.

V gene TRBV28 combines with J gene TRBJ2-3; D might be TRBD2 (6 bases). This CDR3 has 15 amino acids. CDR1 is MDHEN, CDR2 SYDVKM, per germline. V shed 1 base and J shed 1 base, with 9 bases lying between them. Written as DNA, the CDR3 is TGTGCCAGCAGTTTATCGGGGGTTGGCACAGATACGCAGTATTTT. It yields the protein CASSLSGVGTDTQYF.

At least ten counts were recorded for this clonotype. The chain's CDR3 is CASSPQGTQETQYF. CDR3 nucleotides: TGCGCCAGCAGCCCCCAGGGAACCCAAGAGACCCAGTACTTC. The chain combines TRBV5-1 with TRBJ2-5, with D possibly being TRBD1 (5 bases). Germline V gene lookup returns CDR1 SGHRS and CDR2 YFSETQ. The CDR3 spans 14 residues. V was pared by 4 bases and J by 1 base, with 11 bases between.

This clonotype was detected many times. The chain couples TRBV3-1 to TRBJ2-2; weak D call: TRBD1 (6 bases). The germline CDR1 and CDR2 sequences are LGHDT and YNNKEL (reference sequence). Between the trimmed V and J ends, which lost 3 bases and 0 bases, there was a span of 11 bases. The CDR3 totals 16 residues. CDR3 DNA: TGTGCCAGCAGCCACGGACAGAACGCGAACACCGGGGAGCTGTTTTTT. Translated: CASSHGQNANTGELFF.

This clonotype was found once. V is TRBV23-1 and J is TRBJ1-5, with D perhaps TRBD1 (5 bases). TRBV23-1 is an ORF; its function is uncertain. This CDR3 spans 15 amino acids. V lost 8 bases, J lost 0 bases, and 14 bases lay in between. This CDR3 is CASSGRTYSNQPQHF. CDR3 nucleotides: TGCGCCAGCTCGGGACGGACTTATAGCAATCAGCCCCAGCATTTT.

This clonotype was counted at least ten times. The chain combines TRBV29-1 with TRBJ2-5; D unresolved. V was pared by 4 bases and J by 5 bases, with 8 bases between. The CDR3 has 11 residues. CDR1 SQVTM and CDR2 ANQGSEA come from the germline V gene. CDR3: CSVGFVETQYF. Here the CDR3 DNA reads TGCAGCGTTGGGTTCGTGGAGACCCAGTACTTC.

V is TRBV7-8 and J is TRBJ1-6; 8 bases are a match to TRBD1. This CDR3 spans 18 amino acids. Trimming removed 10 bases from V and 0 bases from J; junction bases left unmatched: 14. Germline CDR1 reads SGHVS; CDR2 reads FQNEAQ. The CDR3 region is CATDRGTGGSSYNSPLHF. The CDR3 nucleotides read TGTGCCACGGATCGCGGCACAGGGGGGAGCTCCTATAATTCACCCCTCCACTTT.

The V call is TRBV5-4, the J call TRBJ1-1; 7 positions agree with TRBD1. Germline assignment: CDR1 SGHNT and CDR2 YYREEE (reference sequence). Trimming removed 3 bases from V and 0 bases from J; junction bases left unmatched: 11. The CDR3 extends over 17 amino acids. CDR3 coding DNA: TGTGCCAGCAGCTCGGGCGGGGACAGAGTAATGAACACTGAAGCTTTCTTT. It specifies CASSSGGDRVMNTEAFF.

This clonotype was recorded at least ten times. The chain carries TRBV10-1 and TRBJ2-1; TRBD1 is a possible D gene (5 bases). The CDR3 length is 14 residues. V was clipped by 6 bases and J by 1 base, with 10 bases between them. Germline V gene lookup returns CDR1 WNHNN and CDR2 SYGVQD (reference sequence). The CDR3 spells CASRRGDSYNEQFF. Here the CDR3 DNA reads TGCGCCAGCAGAAGGGGTGATTCCTACAATGAGCAGTTCTTC.

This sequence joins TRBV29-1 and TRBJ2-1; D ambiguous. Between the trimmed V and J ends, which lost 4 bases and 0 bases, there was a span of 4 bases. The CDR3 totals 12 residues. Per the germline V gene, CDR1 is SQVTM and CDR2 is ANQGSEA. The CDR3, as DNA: TGCAGCGTTGGTGACTCCTACAATGAGCAGTTCTTC. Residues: CSVGDSYNEQFF.

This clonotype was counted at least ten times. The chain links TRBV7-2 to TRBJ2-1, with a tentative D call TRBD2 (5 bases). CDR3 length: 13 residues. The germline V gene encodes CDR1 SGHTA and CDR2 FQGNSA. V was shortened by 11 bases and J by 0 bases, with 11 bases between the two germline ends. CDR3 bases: TGTGCCGGGTCGGCGGGCTCCTACAATGAGCAGTTCTTC. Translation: CAGSAGSYNEQFF.

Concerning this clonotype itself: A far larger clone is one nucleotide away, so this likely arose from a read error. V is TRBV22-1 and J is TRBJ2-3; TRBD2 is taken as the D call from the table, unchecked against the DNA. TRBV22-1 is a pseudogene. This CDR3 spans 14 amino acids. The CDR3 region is CATQTSGRVDTQYF. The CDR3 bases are TGTGCCACCCAGACTAGCGGGAGGGTAGATACGCAGTATTTT.

The CDR3 spells CASKRDRANEKLFF. The DNA of the CDR3 is TGTGCCAGCAAGCGGGACAGGGCAAACGAAAAACTGTTTTTT. The genes are TRBV26 and TRBJ1-4; the DNA was not used to check the table's D call, TRBD1. TRBV26 is assigned pseudogene status. The CDR3 spans 14 residues.

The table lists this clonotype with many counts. This CDR3 is CASSLRGAQYF. CDR3 sequence (DNA): TGTGCCAGCAGTTTAAGGGGTGCGCAGTATTTT. V and J are TRBV12-3 or TRBV12-4 and TRBJ2-3, with D possibly being TRBD1 (5 bases). This CDR3 comprises 11 residues. Trimming left V 2 bases short and J 10 bases short, with 7 bases between.